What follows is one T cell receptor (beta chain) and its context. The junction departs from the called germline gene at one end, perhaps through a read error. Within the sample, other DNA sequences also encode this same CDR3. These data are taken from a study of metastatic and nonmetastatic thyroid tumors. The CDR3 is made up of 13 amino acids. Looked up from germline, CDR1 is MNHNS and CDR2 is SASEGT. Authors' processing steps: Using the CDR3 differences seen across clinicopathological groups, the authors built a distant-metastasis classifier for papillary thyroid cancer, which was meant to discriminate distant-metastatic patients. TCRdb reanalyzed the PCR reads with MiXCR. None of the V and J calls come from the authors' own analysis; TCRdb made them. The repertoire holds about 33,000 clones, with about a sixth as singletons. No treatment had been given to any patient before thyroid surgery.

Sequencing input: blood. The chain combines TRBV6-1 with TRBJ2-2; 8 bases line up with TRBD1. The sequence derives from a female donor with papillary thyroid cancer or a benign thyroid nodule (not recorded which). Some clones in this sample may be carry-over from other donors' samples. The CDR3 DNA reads TGTGCCAGCCGGGACAGGAACGTCGGTGAGCTTTTTTTT. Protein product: CASRDRNVGELFF.